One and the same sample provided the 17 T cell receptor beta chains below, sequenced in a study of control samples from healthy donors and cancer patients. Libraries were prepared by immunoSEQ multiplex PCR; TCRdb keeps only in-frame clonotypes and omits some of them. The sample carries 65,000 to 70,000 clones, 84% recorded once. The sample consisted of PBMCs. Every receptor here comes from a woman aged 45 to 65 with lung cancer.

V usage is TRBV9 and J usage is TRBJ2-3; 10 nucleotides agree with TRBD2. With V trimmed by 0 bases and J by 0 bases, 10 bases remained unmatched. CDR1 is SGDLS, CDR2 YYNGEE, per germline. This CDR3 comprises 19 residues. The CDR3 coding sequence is TGTGCCAGCAGCGTAGGGGTTAGCGGGGGGCTCTGGAGCACAGATACGCAGTATTTT. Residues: CASSVGVSGGLWSTDTQYF.

CDR3: CASRGTGGQVGGTLHF. The CDR3 DNA is TGTGCCAGCAGGGGGACAGGGGGCCAGGTGGGTGGCACCCTCCACTTT. The V call is TRBV6-6, the J call TRBJ1-6, with TRBD1 matching 12 bases. V dropped 6 bases and J dropped 14; count of bases not matched to a gene: 14. Germline loops: CDR1 MNHNY, CDR2 SVGAGI (reference sequence). The CDR3 totals 16 residues.

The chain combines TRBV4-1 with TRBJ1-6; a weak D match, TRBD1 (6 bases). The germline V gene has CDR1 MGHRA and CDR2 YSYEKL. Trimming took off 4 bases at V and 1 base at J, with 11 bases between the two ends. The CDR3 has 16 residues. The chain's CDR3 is CASSREGDSYNSPLHF. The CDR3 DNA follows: TGCGCCAGCAGCCGAGAGGGGGATTCCTATAATTCACCCCTCCACTTT.

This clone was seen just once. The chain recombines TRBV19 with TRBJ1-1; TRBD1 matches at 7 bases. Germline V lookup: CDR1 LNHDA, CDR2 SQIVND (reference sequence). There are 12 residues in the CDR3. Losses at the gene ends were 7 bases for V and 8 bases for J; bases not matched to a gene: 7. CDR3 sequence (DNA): TGTGCCAGTACCCCCACAGGGGCCGAAGCTTTCTTT. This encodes CASTPTGAEAFF.

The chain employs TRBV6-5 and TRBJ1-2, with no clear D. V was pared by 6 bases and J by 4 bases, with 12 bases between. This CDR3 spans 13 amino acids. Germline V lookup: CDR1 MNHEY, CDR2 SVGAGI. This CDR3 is CASRSDVSYGYTF. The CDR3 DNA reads TGTGCCAGCAGATCCGACGTCTCCTATGGCTACACCTTC.

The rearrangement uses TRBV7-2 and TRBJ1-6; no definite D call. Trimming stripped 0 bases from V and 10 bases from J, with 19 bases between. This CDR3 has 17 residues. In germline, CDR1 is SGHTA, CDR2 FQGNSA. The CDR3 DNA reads TGTGCCAGCAGCTTAGCAGGGATCGGTGGTCGAAGCTCACCCCTCCACTTT. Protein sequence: CASSLAGIGGRSSPLHF.

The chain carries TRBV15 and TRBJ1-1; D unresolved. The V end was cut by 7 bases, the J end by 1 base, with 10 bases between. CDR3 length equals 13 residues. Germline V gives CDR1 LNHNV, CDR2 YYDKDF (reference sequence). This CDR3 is CATTTDRNTEAFF. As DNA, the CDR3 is TGTGCCACCACTACGGACCGGAACACTGAAGCTTTCTTT.

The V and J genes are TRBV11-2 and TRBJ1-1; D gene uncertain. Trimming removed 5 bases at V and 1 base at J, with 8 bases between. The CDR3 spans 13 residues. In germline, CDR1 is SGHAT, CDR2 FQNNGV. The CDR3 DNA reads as TGTGCCAGCAGCCCGCGGAGGAACACTGAAGCTTTCTTT. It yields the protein CASSPRRNTEAFF.

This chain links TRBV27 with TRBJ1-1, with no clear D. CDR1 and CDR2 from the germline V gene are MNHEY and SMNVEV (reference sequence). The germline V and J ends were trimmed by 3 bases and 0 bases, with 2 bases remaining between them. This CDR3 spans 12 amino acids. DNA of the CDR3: TGTGCCAGCAGTTTCTTGAACACTGAAGCTTTCTTT. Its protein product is CASSFLNTEAFF.

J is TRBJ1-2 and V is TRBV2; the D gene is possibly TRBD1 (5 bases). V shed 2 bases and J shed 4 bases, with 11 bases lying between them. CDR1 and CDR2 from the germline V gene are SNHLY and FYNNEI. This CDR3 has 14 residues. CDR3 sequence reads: CASSETRGVYGYTF. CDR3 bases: TGTGCCAGCAGTGAAACGAGGGGAGTCTATGGCTACACCTTC.

Here the CDR3 DNA reads TGTGCCAGCAGCTTGAATGACTATGGCTACACCTTC. It codes for CASSLNDYGYTF. The rearrangement links TRBV11-3 to TRBJ1-2; D is unclear. Trimming took 3 bases from V and 3 from J, leaving 5 bases between them. This CDR3 is built from 12 residues. Germline-derived CDR1 and CDR2 are SGHNT and YENEEA.

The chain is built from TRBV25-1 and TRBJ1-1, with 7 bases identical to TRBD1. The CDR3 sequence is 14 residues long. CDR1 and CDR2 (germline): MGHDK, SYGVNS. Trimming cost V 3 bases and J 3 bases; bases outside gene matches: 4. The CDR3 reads CASSELTGDTEAFF. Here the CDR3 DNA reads TGTGCCAGCAGTGAGCTTACAGGGGACACTGAAGCTTTCTTT.

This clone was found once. CDR3 sequence: CASSIRTSGGISYEQYF. In DNA, the CDR3 is TGTGCCAGCAGCATCCGAACTAGCGGGGGAATCTCCTACGAGCAGTACTTC. The chain has TRBV5-8 and TRBJ2-7; 11 nucleotides agree with TRBD2. This CDR3 comprises 17 residues. Germline trimming cut 4 bases from V and 0 bases from J; bases unmatched to any gene: 9. Germline CDR1 and CDR2: SGHTS and YDEGEE.

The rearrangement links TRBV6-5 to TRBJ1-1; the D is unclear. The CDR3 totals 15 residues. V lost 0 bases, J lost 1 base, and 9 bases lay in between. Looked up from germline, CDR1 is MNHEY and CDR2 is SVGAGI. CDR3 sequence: CASSYSILGNTEAFF. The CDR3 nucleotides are TGTGCCAGCAGTTACTCGATTTTAGGGAACACTGAAGCTTTCTTT.

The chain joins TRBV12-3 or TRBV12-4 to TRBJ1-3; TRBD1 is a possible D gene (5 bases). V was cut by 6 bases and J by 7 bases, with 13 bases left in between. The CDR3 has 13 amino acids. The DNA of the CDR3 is TGTGCCAGCAGCGGGCTCCGGGGCAACACCATATATTTT. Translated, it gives CASSGLRGNTIYF.

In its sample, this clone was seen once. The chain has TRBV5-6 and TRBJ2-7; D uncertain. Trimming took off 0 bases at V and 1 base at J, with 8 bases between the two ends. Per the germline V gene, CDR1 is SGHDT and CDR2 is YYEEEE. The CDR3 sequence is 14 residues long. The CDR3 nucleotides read TGTGCCAGCAGCTTGGACAGACTTTCCTACGAGCAGTACTTC. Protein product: CASSLDRLSYEQYF.

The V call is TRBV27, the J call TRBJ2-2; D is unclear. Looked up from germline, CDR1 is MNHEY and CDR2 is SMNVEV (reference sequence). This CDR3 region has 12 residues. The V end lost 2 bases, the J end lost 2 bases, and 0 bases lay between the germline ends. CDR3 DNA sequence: TGTGCCAGCAGTTTAAACACCGGGGAGCTGTTTTTT. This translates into CASSLNTGELFF.